This T cell receptor (beta chain) stems from a study of blood T cells in healthy people across ages. General study results and limits: CMV status of donors was unknown, possibly confounding expanded clonotype changes. Long-lived donors had more naive CD4+ cells and higher diversity than aged donors.

In its sample, this clonotype was seen a few times. What it binds is not known. Per the germline V gene, CDR1 is PRHDT and CDR2 is FYEKMQ (reference sequence). Trimming took 4 bases from V and 9 from J, leaving 22 bases between them. The CDR3 contains 16 residues. For the second PCR, which ran for about 7 to 11 cycles, a sample-barcoded 5' primer and a J-beta primer mix were used. Every cDNA molecule carried a tag from a template-switch adaptor bearing 12 random nucleotides. Each CDR3 protein gets one entry after TCRdb re-called the 5' RACE reads with MiXCR. The repertoire holds about 720,000 distinct CDR3 sequences, around a fifth seen once, with roughly 22% in the top ten.

Sequencing used blood. The chain combines TRBV13 with TRBJ2-1, with D possibly being TRBD2 (6 bases). This TCR was recovered from a man aged 70-80 years in good health. This CDR3 reads CASSYEEGGLSTEQFF. DNA for the CDR3: TGTGCCAGCAGCTACGAGGAGGGAGGCCTGAGTACTGAGCAGTTCTTC.